This TCR beta chain was obtained from a study of control samples from healthy donors and cancer patients. Assay: immunoSEQ multiplex PCR; the TCRdb copy retains only in-frame clones and omits some. The repertoire holds about 410,000 clones, with 75% to 95% as singletons. CDR3 length equals 15 residues. The ends lost 2 bases at V and 4 bases at J; junction bases unmatched: 7. From germline, CDR1 is LGHDT and CDR2 YNNKEL (reference sequence). This clonotype was obtained from a man between 40 and 49 years old with head and neck cancer. The sample comprised PBMCs. The rearrangement uses TRBV3-1 (or the pseudogene TRBV3-2) and TRBJ1-2; 7 nucleotides match TRBD1. The CDR3 reads CASSQPQGPSYGYTF. Here the CDR3 DNA reads TGTGCCAGCAGCCAACCACAGGGGCCGAGCTATGGCTACACCTTC.